The 23 T cell receptor beta chains below all came from one sample that was sequenced in a study of OX40 agonist ivuxolimab in advanced cancers. Measured with immunoSEQ multiplex PCR; TCRdb has only the in-frame clones, and not every one. The sample includes 70,000 or so clones, 70% to 90% seen only once; the top ten take over 5%. Sequenced here: CD4+ or CD8+ T cells sorted from blood, sampled in a trial of the OX40 agonist ivuxolimab. The receptors stem from an adult with an advanced solid tumor such as melanoma, head and neck, liver or kidney cancer.

The rearrangement links TRBV28 to TRBJ1-5; no clear D. Germline V gene data show CDR1 as MDHEN and CDR2 as SYDVKM. V lost 9 bases, J lost 4 bases, and 16 bases lay in between. The CDR3 totals 14 residues. The CDR3 sequence is CASMGLPLNQPQHF. CDR3 DNA sequence: TGTGCCAGTATGGGCCTACCCTTGAATCAGCCCCAGCATTTT.

This chain joins TRBV7-3 and TRBJ1-2; D unresolved. V dropped 2 bases and J dropped 1 base, with 17 bases sitting between them. The germline gives CDR1 SGHTA, CDR2 FQGTGA. The CDR3 contains 17 residues. The CDR3 protein is CASSLGCTLEGNYGYTF. The DNA for the CDR3 is TGTGCCAGCAGCTTAGGCTGTACGTTAGAGGGTAACTATGGCTACACCTTC.

The CDR3 loop is CASSQEGFSNSPLHF. In nucleotides, the CDR3 is TGCGCCAGCAGCCAAGAGGGGTTTTCTAATTCACCCCTCCACTTT. V gene TRBV4-1 combines with J gene TRBJ1-6; D call uncertain. The CDR3 sequence is 15 residues long. V was shortened by 0 bases and J by 6 bases, with 9 bases between the two germline ends. Germline CDR1 MGHRA, CDR2 YSYEKL.

This clone was recorded a few times. V usage is TRBV30 and J usage is TRBJ1-1; 8 bases line up with TRBD1. The CDR3 totals 15 residues. Per germline, CDR1 GTSNPN and CDR2 SVGIG (reference sequence). The trim removed 5 bases at V and 5 bases at J, leaving 13 bases unmatched. The CDR3 coding sequence is TGTGCCTGGGCCTCAGGGGGCCGCCCGAGGACTGAAGCTTTCTTT. Translated: CAWASGGRPRTEAFF.

The rearrangement joins TRBV11-1 to TRBJ2-1, with a possible D match to TRBD2 (5 bases). The germline gives CDR1 SGHAT, CDR2 FQDESV (reference sequence). This CDR3 region has 13 residues. V dropped 11 bases and J dropped 0 bases, with 11 bases sitting between them. The CDR3 spells CAEGRSSYNEQFF. CDR3 DNA: TGTGCCGAGGGCAGGAGCTCCTACAATGAGCAGTTCTTC.

The chain couples TRBV2 to TRBJ1-1; a possible D gene is TRBD1 (5 bases). CDR3 length: 13 residues. Trimming shortened V by 7 bases and J by 0 bases, and 9 bases separated the two germline ends. Germline CDR1 is SNHLY and CDR2 is FYNNEI. The CDR3 DNA is TGTGCCAGCACCTTACAGGTGAACACTGAAGCTTTCTTT. This sequence encodes CASTLQVNTEAFF.

The V gene is TRBV9, the J gene TRBJ1-1, with 7 bases that match TRBD1. Germline trimming cut 5 bases from V and 1 base from J; bases unmatched to any gene: 5. The CDR3 is 14 amino acids. The germline CDR1 and CDR2 sequences are SGDLS and YYNGEE. CDR3 sequence reads: CASSIQGQNTEAFF. The CDR3 DNA sequence: TGTGCCAGCAGTATACAGGGGCAGAACACTGAAGCTTTCTTT.

The rearrangement links TRBV7-2 to TRBJ1-5; 7 positions agree with TRBD1. J gave up 5 bases and V 5 bases, and 6 bases lay outside the gene matches. There are 14 residues in the CDR3. Germline V gene sequence: CDR1 SGHTA, CDR2 FQGNSA. The CDR3 DNA sequence: TGTGCCAGCAGCAACAGACAGGGTGATCAGCCCCAGCATTTT. Protein: CASSNRQGDQPQHF. Together with reference TRBV7-2 and TRBJ1-5, the CDR3 gives the full variable domain: GAGVSQSPSNKVTEKGKDVELRCDPISGHTALYWYRQSLGQGLEFLIYFQGNSAPDKSGLPSDRFSAERTGGSVSTLTIQRTQQEDSAVYLCASSNRQGDQPQHFGDGTRLSIL.

V gene TRBV29-1 combines with J gene TRBJ2-3, with TRBD2 identical over 16 bases. V dropped 6 bases and J dropped 6; count of bases not matched to a gene: 3. The CDR3 loop spans 14 amino acids. Germline V gene data show CDR1 as SQVTM and CDR2 as ANQGSEA. CDR3 bases: TGCAGCGTCGGGACTAGCGGGGGGGCTGATACGCAGTATTTT. As protein: CSVGTSGGADTQYF.

The chain employs TRBV11-2 and TRBJ1-1; D unclear. Trimming cost V 1 base and J 10 bases, with 7 bases left between them. The CDR3 is 11 residues long. Germline V CDR1 and CDR2: SGHAT, FQNNGV. CDR3 sequence: CASSLVEVAFF. DNA for the CDR3: TGTGCCAGCAGCTTAGTGGAGGTAGCTTTCTTT.

This rearrangement joins TRBV19 to TRBJ1-1; 7 positions match TRBD1. The V segment lost 8 bases and the J segment 3 bases; nucleotides outside the gene matches: 15. CDR1 LNHDA and CDR2 SQIVND come from the germline V gene (reference sequence). This CDR3 is 16 amino acids long. The CDR3: CASEYTPGRGDTEAFF. CDR3 DNA sequence: TGTGCCAGTGAGTATACGCCAGGCAGGGGGGACACTGAAGCTTTCTTT.

This chain links TRBV6-5 with TRBJ1-2; tentative D call: TRBD1 (6 bases). Germline CDR1 MNHEY, CDR2 SVGAGI. This CDR3 has 11 residues. The ends were cut back, 7 bases at V and 7 bases at J, with 10 bases in the middle. For the CDR3, the DNA is TGTGCCAGCAAGCACAGGGCTGGCTACACCTTC. Residues: CASKHRAGYTF.

This chain links TRBV7-2 with TRBJ2-7, with 8 bases that match TRBD2. J was trimmed by 2 bases and V by 5 bases; bases with no gene match: 11. The germline CDR1 and CDR2 sequences are SGHTA and FQGNSA. The CDR3 loop spans 16 amino acids. CDR3 sequence (DNA): TGTGCCAGCAGCGAAAGAATAGCGGGATTAACCTACGAGCAGTACTTC. It is translated as CASSERIAGLTYEQYF. The variable domain in full, with the rest retrieved from reference TRBV7-2 and TRBJ2-7, is GAGVSQSPSNKVTEKGKDVELRCDPISGHTALYWYRQSLGQGLEFLIYFQGNSAPDKSGLPSDRFSAERTGGSVSTLTIQRTQQEDSAVYLCASSERIAGLTYEQYFGPGTRLTVT.

CDR3 nucleotides: TGTGCCAGCAGCGTCCGCAGAAGCTCCTACGAGCAGTACTTC. This encodes CASSVRRSSYEQYF. The chain combines TRBV7-2 with TRBJ2-7; D not certain. V lost 5 bases and J 0 bases, leaving 11 bases between the germline ends. The germline gives CDR1 SGHTA, CDR2 FQGNSA. This CDR3 contains 14 residues.

The J gene is TRBJ1-6, the V gene TRBV15; 8 bases map to TRBD1. The V and J ends lost 1 base and 6 bases, in that order; junction bases with no gene match: 8. The CDR3 covers 17 residues. The germline CDR1 and CDR2 sequences are LNHNV and YYDKDF (reference sequence). As DNA, the CDR3 is TGTGCCACCAGCAGAGCCCGGACAGGGTTTGGTAATTCACCCCTCCACTTT. Amino acid sequence: CATSRARTGFGNSPLHF.

The V gene is TRBV7-6, the J gene TRBJ2-3, with D tentatively TRBD1 (5 bases). In germline, CDR1 is SGHVS, CDR2 FNYEAQ. V was clipped by 2 bases and J by 2 bases, with 14 bases between them. The CDR3 sequence is 16 residues long. CDR3 in amino acids: CASSLFRVGPTDTQYF. The CDR3 bases are TGTGCCAGCAGCTTATTCAGGGTAGGGCCCACAGATACGCAGTATTTT.

The chain combines TRBV2 with TRBJ1-6, with unresolved D. This CDR3 comprises 12 residues. Germline V lookup: CDR1 SNHLY, CDR2 FYNNEI. The V gene lost 1 base and the J gene lost 14 bases, with 9 bases spanning the gap. The chain's CDR3 is CASSEDRRTLHF. DNA of the CDR3: TGTGCCAGCAGTGAAGACCGCCGCACCCTCCACTTT.

V gene TRBV6-5 combines with J gene TRBJ2-6; no clear D. Germline lookup yields CDR1 MNHEY and CDR2 SVGAGI. The V end lost 8 bases, the J end lost 0 bases, and 5 bases lay between the germline ends. The CDR3 loop spans 13 amino acids. For the CDR3, the DNA is TGTGCCAGCTCAGACTCTGGGGCCAACGTCCTGACTTTC. Protein: CASSDSGANVLTF.

The V and J genes are TRBV7-6 and TRBJ1-1; D gene uncertain. CDR1 is SGHVS, CDR2 FNYEAQ, per germline. Trimming cost V 1 base and J 0 bases, with 6 bases left between them. This CDR3 is built from 14 residues. As DNA, the CDR3 is TGTGCCAGCAGCTTAGGGGCCCTGAACACTGAAGCTTTCTTT. This gives the protein CASSLGALNTEAFF.

The chain carries TRBV9 and TRBJ1-2; a weak D match, TRBD1 (5 bases). V lost 4 bases, J lost 4 bases, and 17 bases lay in between. The CDR3 runs to 15 residues. Germline lookup yields CDR1 SGDLS and CDR2 YYNGEE. The CDR3 sequence is CASSPKGGGPYGYTF. Written as DNA, the CDR3 is TGTGCCAGCAGCCCCAAGGGTGGGGGTCCCTATGGCTACACCTTC.

Written as DNA, the CDR3 is TGTGCCAGCAGTGAAAATCGGGCAGGGGATCAGCCCCAGCATTTT. It yields the protein CASSENRAGDQPQHF. The chain employs TRBV2 and TRBJ1-5; possible D gene TRBD1, 6 bases. Germline assignment: CDR1 SNHLY and CDR2 FYNNEI. The CDR3 is made up of 15 amino acids. V was clipped by 2 bases and J by 5 bases, with 13 bases between them.

The chain combines TRBV7-2 with TRBJ2-5; 9 nucleotides line up with TRBD2. The germline V gene encodes CDR1 SGHTA and CDR2 FQGNSA. The trim removed 0 bases at V and 5 bases at J, leaving 4 bases unmatched. This CDR3 contains 15 residues. CDR3: CASSLAPAGGETQYF. CDR3 nucleotides: TGTGCCAGCAGCTTAGCCCCGGCGGGGGGGGAGACCCAGTACTTC.

The V and J genes are TRBV7-9 and TRBJ1-1; no reliable D call. With 5 bases removed from V and 13 bases from J, the gap between germline ends came to 5 bases. The CDR3 is made up of 8 amino acids. Per the germline V gene, CDR1 is SEHNR and CDR2 is FQNEAQ (reference sequence). CDR3 DNA sequence: TGTGCCAGCAGCCTTGGTTTCTTT. Translation gives CASSLGFF.